This T cell receptor beta chain was recorded in a study of shared clonotypes between healthy human individuals. Across the study: For every donor, three CD4 naive, three CD4 memory, two CD8 naive and one CD8 memory plates were used.

Germline V gene lookup returns CDR1 MNHNS and CDR2 SASEGT. The CDR3 length is 15 residues. V was trimmed by 5 bases and J by 0 bases, leaving 14 bases between them. In regard to this clone: Its cognate antigen is unknown.

Findings and caveats of the study: All-four-donor shared clonotypes had higher generation probabilities than non-shared clonotypes did.

Genomic DNA from each subset was divided evenly over several immunoSEQ plates. Original processing methods: In the immunoSEQ data, sequences were junction-only and lacked quality scores, so filtering differed. Produced via immunoSEQ multiplex PCR; TCRdb's table is partial and in-frame only. Clone size and V and J calls were adopted from that table, with D and trimming inferred from the DNA. The sample holds around 1.6 million clones; 98% are singletons and the top ten take approximately 0.45%. This sequence joins TRBV6-1 and TRBJ2-7; D may be TRBD2 (6 bases). Sequenced: naive CD4+ T cells sorted from blood. Noted subset: CD45RA+ positively selected. The sequence was obtained from a man aged 25-40 years in good health. CDR3 protein: CASSKSGPLSYEQYF. CDR3 coding DNA: TGTGCCAGCAGTAAAAGCGGGCCCCTCTCCTACGAGCAGTACTTC.